Listed below are T cell receptor beta chains from one sample, sequenced in a study of T cell repertoires in cytomegalovirus infection. Their specific antigens are unknown. TCRdb re-analysed the reads in MiXCR, keeping a single row per CDR3 protein. The sample holds under 450,000 distinct CDR3 sequences, roughly 34% seen once. Sequencing used cultured PBMCs, obtained from culture after CMV antigen stimulation. Receptor source: a human donor in good health (CMV status not recorded). Some clones in this sample may be carry-over from other donors' samples. CDR3s include the opening cysteine and the closing phenylalanine or tryptophan. D genes are given only for firm matches. Clone size is not always given. Where it is, it says once, few, many or a class for expanded clones.

>TRBD1|TRBJ1-2|NA|TRBV18
TGTGCCAGCTCACCACGGGACAGGGAAGATGGCTACACCTTC
CASSPRDREDGYTF
>NA|TRBJ1-4|NA|TRBV7-2
TGTGCCAGCAGCTTAATGACAGCTGCAACTAATGAAAAACTGTTTTTT
CASSLMTAATNEKLFF
>NA|TRBJ1-6|NA|TRBV28
TGTGCCAGCGCCGGGGGCTCCTATAATTCACCCCTCCACTTT
CASAGGSYNSPLHF
>NA|TRBJ1-5|few|TRBV7-2
TGTGCCAGCAGCTTAATGACAGGTCCCTTTGATCAGCCCCAGCATTTT
CASSLMTGPFDQPQHF
>NA|TRBJ2-3|NA|TRBV20-1
TGCAGTGCGACGTCCCCGGCAGGGGGGACAGATACGCAGTATTTT
CSATSPAGGTDTQYF
>NA|TRBJ2-1|few|TRBV19
TGTGCCAGTAGTATGATTGGTGCCAATGAGCAGTTCTTC
CASSMIGANEQFF
>TRBD1|TRBJ2-5|NA|TRBV27
TGTGCCAGCAGCTCCGAGGGACAGGGCCTGGAGACCCAGTACTTC
CASSSEGQGLETQYF
>TRBD2|TRBJ2-3|few|TRBV6-2/TRBV6-3
TGTGCCAGCAGTCCTTGGACTAGCGGGAGGCGGGCAGATACGCAGTATTTT
CASSPWTSGRRADTQYF
>NA|TRBJ2-1|NA|TRBV11-2
TGTGCCAGCAGCGGGGGGCTTTGGGTAGGACGATTCGATGAGCAGTTCTTC
CASSGGLWVGRFDEQFF
>NA|TRBJ2-7|NA|TRBV28
TGTGCCAGCAGTTTAGCGGGGGCTGCAGGCTGGGAGCAGTACTTC
CASSLAGAAGWEQYF